This paragraph covers one TCR beta chain sequence. Its antigen is unknown. No base qualities exist here, and no much larger clone lies one base off it. Ficoll-Paque density gradient centrifugation was the method used to isolate PBMCs. TCRdb lists the instrument as Illumina NovaSeq 6000. TCRalpha and TCRbeta cDNA libraries were built by 5'RACE with constant-segment primers, adding sample barcodes and unique molecular identifiers. RNA was extracted from every sample with Trizol reagent. The libraries were amplified in two PCR steps, and the second step added a second sample barcode and Illumina TruSeq adapters. Sequencing of libraries was performed on an Illumina NovaSeq with 2 x 150 bp paired-end reads. On the study's bioinformatics: Reads were demultiplexed and collapsed into UMI-guided consensus sequences with migec v1.2.7. Using mixcr v2.1.11, UMI consensuses were aligned to TRA and TRB V and J templates and then assembled into clonotypes. Expanded or contracted clonotypes were those called significant by both edgeR and NoisET, with noise models trained on biological replicates. For edgeR calls, the thresholds were a false discovery rate-adjusted p below 0.01 and a log2 fold-change of 1. As an exploratory analysis of dynamics, max-normalized trajectories of the 1000 most abundant clonotypes were examined by PCA with hierarchical clustering. Separately sequenced CD4+ and CD8+ repertoires were used to assign a CD4 or CD8 phenotype to each responding clone. TCRdb itself trimmed the public reads at Q25 with fastp, ran MiXCR and retained productive beta chains. Entries are consolidated by CDR3 protein sequence, retaining the most common genes and DNA. These V and J calls are TCRdb output, not the study's own analysis. The sample table lists 150,000 to 200,000 distinct CDR3 sequences, roughly 28% of them with a count of one. The top ten hold around 13% of the sample.

This sample was taken from a study of T-cell memory formation after mild COVID-19 listed by TCRdb under 2021. Regarding the study in general: Most TCR sequence clusters were specific to one of the two donors. Longitudinal TCRalpha and TCRbeta repertoire sequencing tracked T-cell clones expanding and contracting after mild COVID-19 in two donors. Two young, previously healthy adult volunteers made up the cohort, one male and one female. Study-wide findings and limitations: The study covered only a couple of mild cases, and larger cohorts including severe cases with pre-infection samples were considered necessary. Contracting CD4+ clones appeared mostly in the CM and EM memory subsets, whereas CD8+ clones were enriched in EMRA. The second-wave clones that peaked on day 37 were not confirmed to be SARS-CoV-2 specific. Some responding clones were detected in pre-infection memory, which suggested that pre-existing cross-reactive memory T cells had joined the SARS-CoV-2 response. Balanced CD4/CD8 phenotypes were observed for clones contracting from day 15 to 85, whereas a bias towards CD4+ was observed for a second wave of clones expanding from day 15 to 37.

From the germline V gene (reference sequence), CDR1 is SEHNR and CDR2 is FQNEAQ. A distance of 14 bases separates the germline ends of V and J, which lose 5 bases and 10 bases respectively. From its cysteine to its phenylalanine, the CDR3 spans 12 amino acids. The entry retains the CDR3 DNA only, 36 bases that are in frame from base 1. The rearrangement combines TRBV7-9 with TRBJ1-1; D gene: possibly TRBD1, on 6 matching bases. This receptor was obtained from an adult woman who had mild COVID-19 (a few samples of this study predate the infection). The sample titles of this study are shuffled in the database, so cell type and time point are left out; the donor was told from shared clones. Source material: PBMCs or a T cell subset sorted from them (not recorded which). The sequenced DNA is TGTGCCAGCAGCCGGGACAATTCGCTAGCTTTCTTT. Translated, this is CASSRDNSLAFF.